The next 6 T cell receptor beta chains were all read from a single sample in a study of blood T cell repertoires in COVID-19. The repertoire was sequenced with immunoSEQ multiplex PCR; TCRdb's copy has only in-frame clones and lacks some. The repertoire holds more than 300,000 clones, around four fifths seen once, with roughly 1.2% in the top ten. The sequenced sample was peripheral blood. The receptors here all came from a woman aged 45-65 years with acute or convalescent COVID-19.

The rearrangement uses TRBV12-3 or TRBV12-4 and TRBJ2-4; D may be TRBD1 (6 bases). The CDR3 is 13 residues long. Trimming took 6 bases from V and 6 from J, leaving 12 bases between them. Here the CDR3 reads CASRHGTSNIQYF. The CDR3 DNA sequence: TGTGCCAGCAGGCACGGGACATCAAACATTCAGTACTTC.

CDR3 nucleotide sequence: TGTGCCAGCAGCTCCAGCGGAGCTAGCACAGATACGCAGTATTTT. It encodes CASSSSGASTDTQYF. The chain uses TRBV7-3 and TRBJ2-3, with D tentatively TRBD2 (5 bases). Per germline, CDR1 SGHTA and CDR2 FQGTGA. CDR3 length: 15 amino acids. Between the trimmed V and J ends, which lost 4 bases and 0 bases, there was a span of 11 bases.

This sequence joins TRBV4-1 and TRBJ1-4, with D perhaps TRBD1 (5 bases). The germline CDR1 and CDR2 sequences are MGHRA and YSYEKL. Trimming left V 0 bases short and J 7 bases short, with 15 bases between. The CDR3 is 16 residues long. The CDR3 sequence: CASSQDGGASGEKLFF. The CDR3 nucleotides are TGCGCCAGCAGCCAAGATGGCGGGGCGTCGGGTGAAAAACTGTTTTTT.

Written as DNA, the CDR3 is TGTGCCAGCAGCTTCGCCAGGGGGTCCTACGAGCAGTACTTC. Its protein is CASSFARGSYEQYF. The rearrangement links TRBV7-2 to TRBJ2-7; 7 bases map to TRBD1. In germline, CDR1 is SGHTA, CDR2 FQGNSA. With 3 bases clipped from V and 1 base from J, the junction kept 3 bases outside the gene matches. The CDR3 totals 14 residues.

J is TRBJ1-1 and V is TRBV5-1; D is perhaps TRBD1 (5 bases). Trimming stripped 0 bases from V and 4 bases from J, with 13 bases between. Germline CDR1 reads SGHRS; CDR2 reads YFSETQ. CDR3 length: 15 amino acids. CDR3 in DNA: TGCGCCAGCAGCTTGGCCGGGCAGGGTGGCACTGAAGCTTTCTTT. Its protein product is CASSLAGQGGTEAFF.

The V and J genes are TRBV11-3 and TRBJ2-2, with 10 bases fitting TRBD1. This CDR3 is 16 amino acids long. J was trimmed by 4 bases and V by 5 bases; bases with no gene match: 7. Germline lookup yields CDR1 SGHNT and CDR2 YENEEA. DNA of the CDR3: TGTGCCAGCAGCCTCGGGACAGGGGAGCCCACCGGGGAGCTGTTTTTT. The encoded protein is CASSLGTGEPTGELFF. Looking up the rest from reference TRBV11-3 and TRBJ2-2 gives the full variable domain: EAGVVQSPRYKIIEKKQPVAFWCNPISGHNTLYWYLQNLGQGPELLIRYENEEAVDDSQLPKDRFSAERLKGVDSTLKIQPAELGDSAVYLCASSLGTGEPTGELFFGEGSRLTVL.